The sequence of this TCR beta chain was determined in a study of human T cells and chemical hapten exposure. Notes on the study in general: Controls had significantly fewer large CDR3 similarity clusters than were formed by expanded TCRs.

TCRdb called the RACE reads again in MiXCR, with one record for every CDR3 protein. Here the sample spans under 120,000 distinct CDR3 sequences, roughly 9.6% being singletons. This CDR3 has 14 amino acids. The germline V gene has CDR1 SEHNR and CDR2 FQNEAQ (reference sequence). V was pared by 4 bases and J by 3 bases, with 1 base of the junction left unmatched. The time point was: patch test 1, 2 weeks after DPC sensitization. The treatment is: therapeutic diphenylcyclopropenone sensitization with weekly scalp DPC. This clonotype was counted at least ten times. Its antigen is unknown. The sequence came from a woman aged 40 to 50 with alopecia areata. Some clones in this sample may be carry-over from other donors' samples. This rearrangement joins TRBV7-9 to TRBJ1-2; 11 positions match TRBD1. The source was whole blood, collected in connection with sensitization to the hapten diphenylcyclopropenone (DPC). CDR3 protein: CASSSGQGDYGYTF. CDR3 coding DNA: TGTGCCAGCAGCTCGGGACAGGGGGACTATGGCTACACCTTC.